This TCR beta chain emerged from a study of Graves' ophthalmopathy and Graves' hyperthyroidism (dated by TCRdb to the late 2010s). Looking at the study overall: Peripheral blood was collected before any treatment was given, at the time of initial diagnosis. An independent validation cohort was composed of 18 to 20 hyperthyroidism patients and around 16 patients who later progressed from hyperthyroidism to ophthalmopathy. In five to seven hyperthyroidism patients, T-cell repertoires of thyroid tissue and blood were compared. To explore V-J signatures that separate ophthalmopathy from hyperthyroidism, a discovery set of about 96 patients was enrolled, consisting of 43 with ophthalmopathy and approximately 57 with stable hyperthyroidism. The 90 to 100 discovery patients were randomly divided into training and test sets at a 7:3 ratio. The study used TCR beta repertoire signatures to distinguish Graves' ophthalmopathy from Graves' hyperthyroidism and to predict progression to ophthalmopathy. Following sampling, methimazole starting at 30 mg daily was administered to hyperthyroidism patients, and high-dose intravenous methylprednisolone was administered to ophthalmopathy patients. In total, 135 blood samples were TCR-sequenced: 43 ophthalmopathy, some 72 hyperthyroidism and some 17 hyperthyroidism-to-ophthalmopathy patients. General conclusions and limits of the study: In validation, the model predicted ophthalmopathy progression with 70.59% sensitivity and approximately 72% specificity; about a dozen predicted patients were CT-confirmed with GO in a median of 6.5 months. In cross-validation, the 13-signature model distinguished ophthalmopathy from stable hyperthyroidism with approximately 90% sensitivity and 81% to 82% specificity, while in the test set the corresponding values were 80% and 75%. Most expanded thyroid clonotypes with frequency above 0.001 were also detected in blood, suggesting blood repertoires may reflect the thyroid immune response. Sample size was not statistically predetermined, and group allocation was not concealed from the investigators.

TCR beta CDR3 regions were amplified from RNA transcripts for repertoire sequencing. HTBI primers and the Qiagen OneStep RT-PCR kit were used in a first-round RT-PCR, which was followed by a second-round multiplex PCR, size selection and purification. Libraries were sequenced on an Illumina HiSeq2000 using paired-end 100 bp reads. The authors' analysis ran thus. Reads were processed with SOAPnuke, discarding reads with adapters, uncalled bases, mean Phred below 15, or no exact constant-primer or identifier match. COPE v1.2.5 was used to merge the high-quality paired reads. Clonotypes were defined as unique nucleotide sequences and were aligned to IMGT TRB V, D and J references using MiTCR v1.1. The analysis was limited to V-J combinations with a frequency above 0.0001, which together covered roughly 99% of the repertoires. For each V-J combination, a TCR clonal expansion and chaos score was defined as the ratio of F50 clonal expansion to chaos observed in the TCRdist matrix. Welch's t-statistics and random forest were used to reduce features to about a dozen V-J combinations, which were fed into a naive Bayes classifier. The Morisita-Horn index was used to measure how similar the thyroid and blood repertoires were. TCRdb reanalyzed the raw reads on its own, using fastp at Q25 for trimming and MiXCR for clone calling, and kept in-frame beta chains. All rows with the same CDR3 protein become a single entry with the most common DNA and genes. TCRdb, not the original authors, processed these V and J calls. This sample has approximately 380,000 distinct CDR3 sequences in its table, and roughly 20% of those were observed once. The ten largest make up roughly 3% of the sample.

Stable hyperthyroidism was defined as no progression to ophthalmopathy within 18 months of follow-up. Patients with hyperthyroidism were aged 18 to 65 years, had been newly diagnosed, and had a disease duration of less than 2 months. Patients with other autoimmune diseases, uncontrolled infections, pregnancy or lactation were excluded. Diagnosis relied on clinical symptoms, serum thyroxine, TRAb, thyroid ultrasound and orbital computed tomography. Using Ficoll-Paque density gradient centrifugation, PBMCs were isolated from about 9.2 ml of fresh peripheral blood. Total RNA was extracted using Trizol reagent, and RNA quality was checked on an Agilent 2100 Bioanalyzer. In its sample, this clonotype was seen many times. Its target antigen remains unknown. Per-base qualities were not stored, and no clone one base away is much larger. The germline ends are 4 bases apart after V is trimmed by 1 base and J by 4 bases. CDR1 and CDR2 are drawn from the germline V gene (reference sequence): DFQATT, SNEGSKA. The CDR3 starts with the cysteine, ends with the phenylalanine, and has 11 residues. Just the 33-base CDR3 DNA is kept, in frame starting at base 1.

The sequence derives from a woman between 18 and 29 years old with stable Graves' hyperthyroidism. Donor details come from another sample of the same person, matched by shared clones. The chain was built from TRBV20-1 and TRBJ1-1; there is no confident call for the D gene. Input material: peripheral blood. The CDR3 region reads CSARGPTEAFF. The DNA sequence is as follows: TGCAGTGCTAGAGGGCCCACTGAAGCTTTCTTT.